This TCR beta chain was sequenced in a study of CD8+ T cells in alopecia areata. Study-level results: In lesional scalp, particularly from alopecia totalis/universalis, clonality was higher than in normal scalp. Normal-skin resident alphabeta T cells also appear among scalp sample sequences. Unlike in mice, where it was clearer, TCR sharing across patients was less clear, possibly HLA-related.

A FACSAria was used to sort CD4+ and CD8+ T cells. These cells came from PBMCs. RNA was isolated and reverse transcribed to cDNA, the sequencing template. This table comes from immunoSEQ multiplex PCR, and its TCRdb copy is limited to in-frame clones, with some not included. The top ten clones hold 30% to 45% of a sample with some 150,000 clones, approximately 60% of them seen once. CDR3 size: 13 residues. V lost 5 bases and J lost 7; bases outside the gene matches: 2. Germline assignment: CDR1 SEHNR and CDR2 FQNEAQ (reference sequence). Note on this clone: What it binds is not known.

The receptor was isolated from a human donor in good health. The chain couples TRBV7-9 to TRBJ2-1, with 10 bases that match TRBD1. Sequenced input: CD8+ T cells sorted from blood. The CDR3 nucleotides read TGTGCCAGCAGCGGGGACAGGGGAAATGAGCAGTTCTTC. Translation gives CASSGDRGNEQFF.